The clone carrying this TCR beta chain has a handful of counts. The antigen is unknown. Data came from immunoSEQ multiplex PCR; TCRdb stores just in-frame clones and leaves some out. The repertoire has 25,000 to 35,000 clones, just under 80% of them found once; the top ten carry roughly 11%. Deletions cut 2 bases from V and 4 bases from J, with 8 bases between. This CDR3 comprises 13 residues. The V gene's germline CDR1 is MGHRA and CDR2 YSYEKL. This record belongs to a study of OX40 agonist ivuxolimab in advanced cancers. Whole-study findings and limits: Mean expanded clone counts were higher in CD8+ than CD4+ T cells. The expanded peripheral T cells' antigen specificity was not determined.

This clonotype was obtained from an adult with an advanced solid tumor such as melanoma, head and neck, liver or kidney cancer. This chain connects TRBV4-1 to TRBJ1-2; no clear D gene. The specimen comprised CD4+ or CD8+ T cells sorted from blood, sampled in a trial of the OX40 agonist ivuxolimab. The CDR3 DNA follows: TGCGCCAGCAGCCAAACGGGCAGCTATGGCTACACCTTC. It encodes CASSQTGSYGYTF.